This T cell receptor (beta chain) appears in the sequencing data of a study of post-analysis software for immune sequencing data. About the study: Relapsing-remitting, secondary progressive and progressive-relapsing courses of multiple sclerosis were included. Study conclusions and caveats: By F measure, samples from a shared preparation batch strongly co-clustered. TRBV segments more frequent in patients than in controls numbered roughly 5 and included TRBV5-6, TRBV5-1 and TRBV20-1. Significantly decreased normalized Chao1 diversity was recorded for multiple sclerosis patients relative to controls.

Prepared TCR beta cDNA libraries contained unique molecular identifiers. TCRdb re-called the PCR reads with MiXCR, one entry per CDR3 protein. This table holds 550,000 to 700,000 distinct CDR3 sequences, around 44% found once. A word on this clonotype: Its antigen is currently unknown.

Germline CDR1 and CDR2: LGHDT and YNNKEL (reference sequence). The V gene end was trimmed by 6 bases and the J gene end by 2 bases; junction bases not matched to a gene: 5. CDR3 length equals 16 residues. The chain combines TRBV3-1 with TRBJ2-4; 12 bases map to TRBD1. Sequenced sample: blood. The sequence was obtained from a girl aged 10-17 years with multiple sclerosis. CDR3 region: CASSRDRGQSKNIQYF. Written as DNA, the CDR3 is TGTGCCAGCAGTCGGGACAGGGGGCAATCCAAAAACATTCAGTACTTC.